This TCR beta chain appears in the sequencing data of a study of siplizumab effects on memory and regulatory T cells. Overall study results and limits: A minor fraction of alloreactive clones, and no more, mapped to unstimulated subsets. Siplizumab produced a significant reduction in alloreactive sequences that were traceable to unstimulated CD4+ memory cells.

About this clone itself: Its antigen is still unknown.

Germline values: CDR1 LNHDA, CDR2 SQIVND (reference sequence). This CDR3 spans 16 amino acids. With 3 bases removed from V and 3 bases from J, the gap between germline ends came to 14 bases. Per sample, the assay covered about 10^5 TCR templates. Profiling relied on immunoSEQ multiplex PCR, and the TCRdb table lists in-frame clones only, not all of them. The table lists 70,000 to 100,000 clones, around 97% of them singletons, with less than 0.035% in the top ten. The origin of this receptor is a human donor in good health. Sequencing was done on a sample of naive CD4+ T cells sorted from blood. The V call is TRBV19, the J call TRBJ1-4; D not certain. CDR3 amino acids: CASSIKGLVSNEKLFF. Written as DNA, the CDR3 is TGTGCCAGTAGTATTAAGGGATTAGTATCTAATGAAAAACTGTTTTTT.